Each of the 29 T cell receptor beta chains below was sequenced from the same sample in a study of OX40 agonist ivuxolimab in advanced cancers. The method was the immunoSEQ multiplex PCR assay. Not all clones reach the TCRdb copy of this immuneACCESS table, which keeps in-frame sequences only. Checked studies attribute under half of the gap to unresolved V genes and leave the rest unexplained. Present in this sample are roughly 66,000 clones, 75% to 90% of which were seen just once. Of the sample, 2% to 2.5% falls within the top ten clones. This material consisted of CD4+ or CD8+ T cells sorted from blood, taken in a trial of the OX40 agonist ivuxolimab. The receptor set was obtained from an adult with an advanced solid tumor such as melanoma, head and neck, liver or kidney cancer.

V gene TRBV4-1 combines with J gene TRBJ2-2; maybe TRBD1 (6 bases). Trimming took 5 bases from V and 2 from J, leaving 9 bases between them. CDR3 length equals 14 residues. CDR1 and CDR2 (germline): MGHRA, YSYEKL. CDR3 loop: CASSVDRNTGELFF. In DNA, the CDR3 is TGCGCCAGCAGCGTGGACAGAAACACCGGGGAGCTGTTTTTT.

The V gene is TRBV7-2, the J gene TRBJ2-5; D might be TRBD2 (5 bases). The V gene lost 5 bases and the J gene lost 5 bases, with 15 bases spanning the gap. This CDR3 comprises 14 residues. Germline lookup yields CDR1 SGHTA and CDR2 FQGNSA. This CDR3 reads CASSRGIPGETQYF. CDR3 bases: TGTGCCAGCAGCCGAGGGATACCCGGGGAGACCCAGTACTTC.

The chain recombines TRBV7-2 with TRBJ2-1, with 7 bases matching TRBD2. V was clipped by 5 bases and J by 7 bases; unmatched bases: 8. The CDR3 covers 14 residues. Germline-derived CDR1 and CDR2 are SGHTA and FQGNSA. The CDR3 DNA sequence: TGTGCCAGCAGCCCGTTGGGAGGGCGGAATGAGCAGTTCTTC. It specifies CASSPLGGRNEQFF.

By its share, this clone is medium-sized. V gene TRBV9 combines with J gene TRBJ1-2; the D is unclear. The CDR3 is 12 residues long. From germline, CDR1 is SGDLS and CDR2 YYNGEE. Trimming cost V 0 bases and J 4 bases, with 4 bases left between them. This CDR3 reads CASSVEGYGYTF. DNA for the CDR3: TGTGCCAGCAGCGTAGAGGGCTATGGCTACACCTTC.

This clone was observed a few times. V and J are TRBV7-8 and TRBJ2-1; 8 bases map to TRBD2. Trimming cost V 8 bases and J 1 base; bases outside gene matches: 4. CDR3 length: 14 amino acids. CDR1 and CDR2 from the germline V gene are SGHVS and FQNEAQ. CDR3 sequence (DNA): TGTGCCAGCCGAAGCGGGGGATCCTACAATGAGCAGTTCTTC. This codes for CASRSGGSYNEQFF.

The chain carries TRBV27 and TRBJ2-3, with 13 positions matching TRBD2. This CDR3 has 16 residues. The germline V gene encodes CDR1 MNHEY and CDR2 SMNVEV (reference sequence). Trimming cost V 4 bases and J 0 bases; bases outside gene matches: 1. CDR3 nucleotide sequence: TGTGCCAGCAGTTGGGGACTAGCGGGGAGCACAGATACGCAGTATTTT. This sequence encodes CASSWGLAGSTDTQYF.

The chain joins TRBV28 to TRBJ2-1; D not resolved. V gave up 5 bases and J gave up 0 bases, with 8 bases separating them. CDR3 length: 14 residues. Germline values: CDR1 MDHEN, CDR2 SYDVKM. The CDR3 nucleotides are TGTGCCAGCAGTCGTCCGAGCTCCTACAATGAGCAGTTCTTC. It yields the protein CASSRPSSYNEQFF.

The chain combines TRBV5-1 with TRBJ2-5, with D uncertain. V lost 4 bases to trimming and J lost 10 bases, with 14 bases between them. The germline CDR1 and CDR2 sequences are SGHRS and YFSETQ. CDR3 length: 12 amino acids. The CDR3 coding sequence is TGCGCCAGCAGCCTCCTGGACCTGGACCAGTACTTC. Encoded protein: CASSLLDLDQYF.

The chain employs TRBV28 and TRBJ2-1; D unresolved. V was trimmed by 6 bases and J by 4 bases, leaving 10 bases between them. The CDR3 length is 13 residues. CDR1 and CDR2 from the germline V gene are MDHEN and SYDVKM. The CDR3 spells CASSKLIYNEQFF. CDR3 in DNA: TGTGCCAGCAGCAAACTGATTTACAATGAGCAGTTCTTC.

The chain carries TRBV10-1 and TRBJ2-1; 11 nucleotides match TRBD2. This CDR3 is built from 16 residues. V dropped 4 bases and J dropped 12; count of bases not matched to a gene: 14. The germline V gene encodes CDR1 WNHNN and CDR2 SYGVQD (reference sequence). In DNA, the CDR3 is TGCGCCAGCAGTGGACCGGGACTAGCGGCACGTTGGGGGCAGTTCTTC. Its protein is CASSGPGLAARWGQFF.

The DNA for the CDR3 is TGTGCCAGCAGCTTAGTGGGCAGGTTGCCACCCTCTGGGGCCAACGTCCTGACTTTC. This gives the protein CASSLVGRLPPSGANVLTF. This chain joins TRBV7-2 and TRBJ2-6; D ambiguous. V lost 1 base, J lost 0 bases, and 16 bases lay in between. Germline loops: CDR1 SGHTA, CDR2 FQGNSA. This CDR3 spans 19 amino acids.

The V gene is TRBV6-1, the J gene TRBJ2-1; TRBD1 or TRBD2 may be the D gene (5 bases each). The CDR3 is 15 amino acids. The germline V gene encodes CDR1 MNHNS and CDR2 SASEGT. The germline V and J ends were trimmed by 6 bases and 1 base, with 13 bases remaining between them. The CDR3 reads CASRLPGRSYNEQFF. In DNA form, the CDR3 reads TGTGCCAGCAGACTACCGGGACGGTCCTACAATGAGCAGTTCTTC.

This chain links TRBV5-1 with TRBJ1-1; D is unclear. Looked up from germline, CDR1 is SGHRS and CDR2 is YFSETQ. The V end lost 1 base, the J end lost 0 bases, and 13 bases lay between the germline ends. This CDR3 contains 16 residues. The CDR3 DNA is TGCGCCAGCAGCTTGAGATCGTCAGTGATGAACACTGAAGCTTTCTTT. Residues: CASSLRSSVMNTEAFF. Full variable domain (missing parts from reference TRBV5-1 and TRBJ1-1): KAGVTQTPRYLIKTRGQQVTLSCSPISGHRSVSWYQQTPGQGLQFLFEYFSETQRNKGNFPGRFSGRQFSNSRSEMNVSTLELGDSALYLCASSLRSSVMNTEAFFGQGTRLTVV.

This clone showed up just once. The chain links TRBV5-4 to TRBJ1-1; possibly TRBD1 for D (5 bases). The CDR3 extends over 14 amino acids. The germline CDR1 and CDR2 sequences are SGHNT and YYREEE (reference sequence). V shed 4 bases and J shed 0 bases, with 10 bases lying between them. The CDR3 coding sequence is TGTGCCAGCAGCGACCGGGGACTGAACACTGAAGCTTTCTTT. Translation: CASSDRGLNTEAFF.

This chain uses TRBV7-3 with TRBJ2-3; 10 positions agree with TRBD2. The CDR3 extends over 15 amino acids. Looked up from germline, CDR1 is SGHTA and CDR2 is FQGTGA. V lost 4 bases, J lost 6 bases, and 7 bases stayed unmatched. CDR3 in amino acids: CASSSITSGKDTQYF. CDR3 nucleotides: TGTGCCAGCAGCTCCATTACTAGCGGGAAGGATACGCAGTATTTT.

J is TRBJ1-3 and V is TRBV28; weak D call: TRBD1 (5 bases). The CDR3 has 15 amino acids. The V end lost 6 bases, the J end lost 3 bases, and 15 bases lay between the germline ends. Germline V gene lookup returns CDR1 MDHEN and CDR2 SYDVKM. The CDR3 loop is CASSTTRVNGNTIYF. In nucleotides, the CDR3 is TGTGCCAGCAGCACCACCAGGGTTAATGGAAACACCATATATTTT.

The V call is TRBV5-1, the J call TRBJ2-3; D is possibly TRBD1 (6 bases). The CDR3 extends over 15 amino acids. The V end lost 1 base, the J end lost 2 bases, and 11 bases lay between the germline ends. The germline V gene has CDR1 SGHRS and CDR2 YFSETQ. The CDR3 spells CASSLSGVYTDTQYF. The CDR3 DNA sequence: TGCGCCAGCAGCTTGTCAGGGGTCTACACAGATACGCAGTATTTT.

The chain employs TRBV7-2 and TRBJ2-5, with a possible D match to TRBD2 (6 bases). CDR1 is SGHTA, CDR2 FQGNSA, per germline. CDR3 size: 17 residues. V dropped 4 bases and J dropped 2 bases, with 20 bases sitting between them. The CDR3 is CASSSPFGASEQETQYF. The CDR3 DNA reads TGTGCCAGCAGCTCCCCGTTTGGGGCTAGCGAGCAAGAGACCCAGTACTTC.

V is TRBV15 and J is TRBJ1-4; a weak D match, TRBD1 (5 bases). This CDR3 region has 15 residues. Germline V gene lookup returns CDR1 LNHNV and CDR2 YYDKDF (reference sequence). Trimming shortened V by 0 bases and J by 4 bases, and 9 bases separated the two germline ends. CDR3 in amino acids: CATSRDRQINEKLFF. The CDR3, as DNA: TGTGCCACCAGCAGAGATAGACAGATTAATGAAAAACTGTTTTTT.

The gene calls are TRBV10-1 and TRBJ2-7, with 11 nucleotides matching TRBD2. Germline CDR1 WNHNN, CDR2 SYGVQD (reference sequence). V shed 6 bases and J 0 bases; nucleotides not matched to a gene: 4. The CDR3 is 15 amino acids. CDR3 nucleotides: TGCGCCAGCAGCGAGGGACTAGCGGACTCCTACGAGCAGTACTTC. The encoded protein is CASSEGLADSYEQYF.

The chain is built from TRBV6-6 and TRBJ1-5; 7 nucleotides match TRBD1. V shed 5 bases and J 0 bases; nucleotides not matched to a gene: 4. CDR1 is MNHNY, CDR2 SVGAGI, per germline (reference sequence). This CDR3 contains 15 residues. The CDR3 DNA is TGTGCCAGCAGTCGGGACAGCTATAGCAATCAGCCCCAGCATTTT. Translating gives CASSRDSYSNQPQHF.

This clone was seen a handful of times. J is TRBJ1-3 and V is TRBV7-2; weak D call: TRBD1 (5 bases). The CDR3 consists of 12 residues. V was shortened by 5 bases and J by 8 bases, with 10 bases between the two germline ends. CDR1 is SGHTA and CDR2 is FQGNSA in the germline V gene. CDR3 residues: CASSREGYTIYF. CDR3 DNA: TGTGCCAGCAGCCGCGAGGGGTACACCATATATTTT.

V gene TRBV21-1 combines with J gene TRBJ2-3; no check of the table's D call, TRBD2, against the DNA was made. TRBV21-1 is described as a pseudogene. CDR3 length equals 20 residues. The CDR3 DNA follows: TGTGCCAGCAGCAAAAGATGGCTGATATCGGAGCGGGGGAACACAGATACGCAGTATTTT. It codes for CASSKRWLISERGNTDTQYF.

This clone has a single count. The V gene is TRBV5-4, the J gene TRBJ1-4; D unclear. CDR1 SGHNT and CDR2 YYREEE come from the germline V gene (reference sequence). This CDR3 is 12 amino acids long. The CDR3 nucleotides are TGTGCTTACGGCGTATCTAATGAAAAACTGTTTTTT. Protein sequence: CAYGVSNEKLFF.

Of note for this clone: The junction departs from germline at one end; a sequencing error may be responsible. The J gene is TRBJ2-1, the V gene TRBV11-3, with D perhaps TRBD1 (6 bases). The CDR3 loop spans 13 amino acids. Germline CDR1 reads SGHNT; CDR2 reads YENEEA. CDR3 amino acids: CASSLDIRGELFF. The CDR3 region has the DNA TGTGCCAGCAGCTTAGATATCAGGGGTGAGCTGTTCTTC.

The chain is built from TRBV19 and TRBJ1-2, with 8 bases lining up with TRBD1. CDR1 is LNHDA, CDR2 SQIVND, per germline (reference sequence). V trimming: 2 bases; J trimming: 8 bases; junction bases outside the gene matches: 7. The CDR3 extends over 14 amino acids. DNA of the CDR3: TGTGCCAGTAGTATAAGGGGACAGGCAATGGGCTACACCTTC. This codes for CASSIRGQAMGYTF.

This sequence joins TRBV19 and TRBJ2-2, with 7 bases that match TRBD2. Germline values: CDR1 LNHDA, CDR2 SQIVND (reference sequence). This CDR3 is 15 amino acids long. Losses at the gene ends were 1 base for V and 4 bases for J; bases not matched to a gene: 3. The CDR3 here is CASSIAGLSTGELFF. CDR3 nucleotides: TGTGCCAGTAGTATAGCGGGACTAAGCACCGGGGAGCTGTTTTTT. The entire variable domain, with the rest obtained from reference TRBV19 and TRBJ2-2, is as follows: DGGITQSPKYLFRKEGQNVTLSCEQNLNHDAMYWYRQDPGQGLRLIYYSQIVNDFQKGDIAEGYSVSREKKESFPLTVTSAQKNPTAFYLCASSIAGLSTGELFFGEGSRLTVL.

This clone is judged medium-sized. CDR3 sequence (DNA): TGCGCCAGCAGCCCGGGACAGGGGCGGAGGACTCACATGAACACTGAAGCTTTCTTT. This codes for CASSPGQGRRTHMNTEAFF. V gene TRBV5-1 combines with J gene TRBJ1-1; 10 bases are shared with TRBD1. The germline V gene encodes CDR1 SGHRS and CDR2 YFSETQ. CDR3 size: 19 residues. J was trimmed by 0 bases and V by 4 bases; bases with no gene match: 15.

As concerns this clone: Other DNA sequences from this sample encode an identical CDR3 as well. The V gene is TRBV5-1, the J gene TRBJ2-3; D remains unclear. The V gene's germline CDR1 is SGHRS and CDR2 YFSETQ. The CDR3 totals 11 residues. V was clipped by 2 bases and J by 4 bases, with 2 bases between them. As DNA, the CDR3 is TGCGCCAGCAGCTTATCAGATACGCAGTATTTT. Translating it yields CASSLSDTQYF.